This TCR beta chain was identified during a study of blood T cell repertoires in COVID-19. The CDR3 consists of 16 residues. The V gene's germline CDR1 is LGHNA and CDR2 YSLEER. V gave up 0 bases and J gave up 0 bases, with 9 bases separating them. Measured with immunoSEQ multiplex PCR; TCRdb has only the in-frame clones, and not every one. The sample contains 200,000 or so clones, over 75% of which appear only once. This rearrangement joins TRBV4-3 to TRBJ1-5; the D is unclear. The TCR comes from a middle-aged woman with acute COVID-19. Material for sequencing was PBMCs or T cells enriched from blood (not recorded which). DNA for the CDR3: TGCGCCAGCAGCCAAGATCAAGAGAATAGCAATCAGCCCCAGCATTTT. Protein sequence: CASSQDQENSNQPQHF.